This is a list of T cell receptor beta chains from one sample in a study of T cell clones after liver transplantation. Clones were sequenced by immunoSEQ multiplex PCR, and TCRdb holds only the in-frame ones, with some missing. Counted here are tens of thousands of clones, approximately 84% occurring once; the ten biggest clones make up 35% to 45%. Sequencing used CD8+ T cells from blood, obtained around 54 months after liver transplant. These receptors were obtained from a human patient who received a liver transplant. The graft donor may have given rise to some T cells. The conserved cysteine and the conserved F or W are not part of the CDR3 here. D genes are given only for firm matches. Not every row has a clone size; where given, it reads once, few, many or a size class.

V	size	D	length	J	CDR3
TRBV19	.	.	12	TRBJ2-7	ASTPGQGIYEQY
TRBV7-8	.	TRBD2	16	TRBJ2-3	ASSPGRGDPSGTDTQY
TRBV5-4	hyperexpanded	TRBD2	11	TRBJ2-7	ATRIGGADEQY
TRBV5-6	.	.	13	TRBJ1-1	ASSLVETANTEAF
TRBV19	.	TRBD1	13	TRBJ1-2	ASSIVLGQGKGYT
TRBV27	.	TRBD1	17	TRBJ1-6	ASRILPGQPYSYNSPLH
TRBV7-8	.	TRBD1	15	TRBJ2-7	ASSILTGVRVIYEQY
TRBV5-3	.	.	12	TRBJ1-1	ASSLAAGRKVAF
TRBV7-2	.	.	12	TRBJ2-1	ASTPRERENEQF
TRBV5-8	.	.	13	TRBJ1-1	ASSPGTIGDTEAF
TRBV6-5	few	.	13	TRBJ2-1	ASKPVITEGDEQF
TRBV14	.	.	11	TRBJ2-7	ASSYVPAYEQY
TRBV27	.	.	11	TRBJ2-7	ASSFLGSYEQY
TRBV7-3	.	.	12	TRBJ2-5	ASSLTATRETQY
TRBV10-1	.	.	13	TRBJ2-3	ASSESAGTADTQY
TRBV10-2	.	.	12	TRBJ2-1	ASSLGRSYNEQF
TRBV5-4	.	TRBD2	15	TRBJ2-1	ASSPRTSGGPYNEQF
TRBV28	few	TRBD1	11	TRBJ2-7	ASRDRGAYEQY
TRBV7-9	.	.	11	TRBJ2-7	ASSLASPSEQY
TRBV7-9	once	TRBD1	13	TRBJ2-3	ASSQGQGGTDTQY
TRBV28	.	TRBD1	13	TRBJ2-2	ASSRGTENTGELF
TRBV19	.	.	10	TRBJ1-1	ASNAGSTEAF
TRBV7-9	.	TRBD2	13	TRBJ2-3	ASSLVRGSSDTQY
TRBV7-9	.	TRBD2	14	TRBJ2-3	ASSFLAGGQVDTQY
TRBV11-3	.	.	11	TRBJ2-2	ASSLEYGGELF
TRBV28	.	.	14	TRBJ2-3	ASSLFGGAGTDTQY
TRBV27	.	.	12	TRBJ1-1	ASSLGQGNTEAF
TRBV4-1	.	.	14	TRBJ2-7	ASSLQGGGGFYEQY
TRBV9	.	.	11	TRBJ1-1	ASSSYGGTEAF
TRBV7-9	.	TRBD1	11	TRBJ2-7	ASSTRGLYEQY
TRBV10-3	few	TRBD2	11	TRBJ2-2	AISDGGAGELF
TRBV7-2	.	.	17	TRBJ2-7	ASSLARFIRGKVPYEQY
TRBV28	.	.	13	TRBJ1-4	ASSLTPGANEKLF
TRBV5-1	.	TRBD1	12	TRBJ2-7	ASSLGQGEHEQY
TRBV5-6	.	.	13	TRBJ1-5	ASSSRDRLNQPQH
TRBV12-5	.	TRBD2	14	TRBJ2-5	ASGPGTSGVGETQY
TRBV5-8	.	.	14	TRBJ1-2	ASSSGRFGGGYGYT
TRBV7-8	few	TRBD1	13	TRBJ2-7	ASSLAMGQAYEQY
TRBV21-1	.	.	14	TRBJ2-2	ASSKPRGDNTGELF
TRBV29-1	.	.	12	TRBJ1-6	SVEDAGSGSPLH
TRBV19	.	TRBD1	14	TRBJ2-7	ASSSSDRDLTYEQY
TRBV7-9	medium-sized	TRBD1	13	TRBJ1-1	ASSLVGEGQPEAF
TRBV27	.	TRBD2	13	TRBJ2-2	ASSLGGGADGELF
TRBV2	once	TRBD1	13	TRBJ2-1	ATAGTGANYNEQF
TRBV27	.	TRBD1	13	TRBJ1-3	ASSTGQGDRNTIY
TRBV23-1	.	.	13	TRBJ2-1	ASYCREQGRNEQF
TRBV7-8	.	.	14	TRBJ2-7	ASSLVGTPSSYEQY
TRBV25-1	medium-sized	TRBD2	13	TRBJ2-3	ASSGRGGVTDTQY
TRBV25-1	few	TRBD1	14	TRBJ2-1	ASSVLGTGSLNEQF
TRBV4-1	.	TRBD2	15	TRBJ2-3	ASSQGLAGARTDTQY